This T cell receptor beta chain came from a study of cytomegalovirus exposure and HLA in healthy donors. The germline CDR1 and CDR2 sequences are LGHNA and YSLEER. V was clipped by 4 bases and J by 4 bases; unmatched bases: 8. The CDR3 loop spans 16 amino acids. Both 60 Vbeta primers and 13 Jbeta primers went into the PCR. Using immunoSEQ multiplex PCR, the repertoire was profiled, and TCRdb retains in-frame clones only, with some absent. Here the sample spans around 45,000 clones, around 53% being singletons. With respect to this clone: The antigen remains unidentified.

Study results and caveats: Later analysis indicated greater clonal expansion among HLA-associated TCR beta chains than among equally common other chains.

The TCR originated in a man aged 55 to 70 in good health and CMV-seronegative. The rearrangement uses TRBV4-3 and TRBJ2-1; 9 nucleotides match TRBD2. Sequencing was performed on PBMCs. CDR3 sequence (DNA): TGCGCCAGCAGCCTGTCAGCGGGAGGAGGGTACAATGAGCAGTTCTTC. Its protein is CASSLSAGGGYNEQFF.